Presented here are 19 T cell receptor beta chains from one specimen sequenced in a study of shared clonotypes between healthy human individuals. Measured with immunoSEQ multiplex PCR; TCRdb has only the in-frame clones, and not every one. The sample shows hundreds of thousands of clones, roughly 97% of them seen only once. Specimen: naive CD4+ T cells sorted from blood. The subset was: CD45RA+ positively selected. The receptors stem from a woman younger than 45 in good health.

The CDR3, as DNA: TGTGCCAGCAGCCAGTGGGGGGACACTGAAGCTTTCTTT. Translation gives CASSQWGDTEAFF. V is TRBV2 and J is TRBJ1-1, with D possibly matching TRBD1 (5 bases). Trimming shortened V by 6 bases and J by 3 bases, and 11 bases separated the two germline ends. The germline V gene encodes CDR1 SNHLY and CDR2 FYNNEI. The length of the CDR3 is 13 residues.

This chain joins TRBV11-2 and TRBJ2-5, with 9 bases lining up with TRBD1. The end of the DNA aligns better with TRBJ2-7, so the J call may be wrong. CDR3 length: 16 residues. Looked up from germline, CDR1 is SGHAT and CDR2 is FQNNGV. This CDR3 reads CASSSIQGAFFYEQYF. CDR3 nucleotide sequence: TGTGCCAGCAGCTCGATACAGGGGGCGTTTTTCTACGAGCAGTACTTC.

The chain recombines TRBV4-1 with TRBJ1-3; D gene ambiguous. The CDR3 extends over 14 amino acids. CDR1 is MGHRA, CDR2 YSYEKL, per germline. Trimming removed 2 bases from V and 8 bases from J, with 13 bases in between. Here the CDR3 DNA reads TGCGCCAGCAGCCAAACCCCAACTATCGACACCATATATTTT. Translated: CASSQTPTIDTIYF.

About this clone: One junction end disagrees with the germline gene, perhaps due to a read error. The CDR3 is CASSEATETQYF. CDR3 bases: TGTGCCAGCAGTGAAGCGACAGAAACGCAGTATTTT. The gene calls are TRBV2 and TRBJ2-3, with D tentatively TRBD1 (5 bases). Per germline, CDR1 SNHLY and CDR2 FYNNEI. This CDR3 spans 12 amino acids.

The V call is TRBV5-1, the J call TRBJ1-1, with no clear D. Germline loops: CDR1 SGHRS, CDR2 YFSETQ. This CDR3 comprises 15 residues. V lost 3 bases, J lost 0 bases, and 12 bases lay in between. In nucleotides, the CDR3 is TGCGCCAGCAGCTCAGGTGGGGTGTTGAACACTGAAGCTTTCTTT. It is translated as CASSSGGVLNTEAFF. Looking up the rest from reference TRBV5-1 and TRBJ1-1 gives the full variable domain: KAGVTQTPRYLIKTRGQQVTLSCSPISGHRSVSWYQQTPGQGLQFLFEYFSETQRNKGNFPGRFSGRQFSNSRSEMNVSTLELGDSALYLCASSSGGVLNTEAFFGQGTRLTVV.

V is TRBV28 and J is TRBJ2-1; 10 bases line up with TRBD1. CDR1 is MDHEN, CDR2 SYDVKM, per germline. The trim removed 8 bases at V and 8 bases at J, leaving 6 bases unmatched. This CDR3 contains 13 residues. The DNA of the CDR3 is TGTGCCAGCCGGACAGGGGGTAGGGATGAGCAGTTCTTC. It translates to CASRTGGRDEQFF.

The V call is TRBV28, the J call TRBJ2-7, with 8 positions matching TRBD1. The CDR3 runs to 15 residues. After removal of 7 bases from V and 0 bases from J, the junction contained 8 bases not matched to a gene. The germline CDR1 and CDR2 sequences are MDHEN and SYDVKM. The CDR3 region has the DNA TGTGCCAGCACCGGACAGGGATTAAGCTCCTACGAGCAGTACTTC. As protein: CASTGQGLSSYEQYF.

This clone was seen a single time. The chain carries TRBV5-1 and TRBJ1-2; D uncertain. The CDR3 sequence is 14 residues long. V lost 6 bases and J lost 4, with 16 bases in between. Germline loops: CDR1 SGHRS, CDR2 YFSETQ. The CDR3 DNA reads as TGCGCCAGCACCCCCAACGGGCTAATCTATGGCTACACCTTC. This sequence encodes CASTPNGLIYGYTF.

The chain combines TRBV7-2 with TRBJ1-2; a weak D match, TRBD1 (5 bases). Germline-derived CDR1 and CDR2 are SGHTA and FQGNSA. The length of the CDR3 is 15 residues. Trimming removed 4 bases from V and 2 bases from J, with 14 bases in between. CDR3 DNA: TGTGCCAGCAGCTACCCAGGGTGGCGAAACTATGGCTACACCTTC. It is translated as CASSYPGWRNYGYTF.

This sequence joins TRBV6-6 and TRBJ1-5; possibly TRBD1 for D (5 bases). The V gene lost 6 bases and the J gene lost 0 bases, with 15 bases spanning the gap. There are 16 residues in the CDR3. CDR1 and CDR2 from the germline V gene are MNHNY and SVGAGI (reference sequence). CDR3 bases: TGTGCCAGCAGCCCCGCCGACAGAGCTAGCAATCAGCCCCAGCATTTT. Its translation: CASSPADRASNQPQHF.

The V gene is TRBV29-1, the J gene TRBJ1-2, with a weak D call TRBD1 (5 bases). Trimming took 6 bases from V and 8 from J, leaving 25 bases between them. The CDR3 covers 15 residues. Looked up from germline, CDR1 is SQVTM and CDR2 is ANQGSEA. CDR3 bases: TGCAGCGTACCGACCCGGGACGGTACTTTTCAGGGCTACACCTTC. As protein: CSVPTRDGTFQGYTF.

The gene calls are TRBV5-1 and TRBJ2-5; 11 positions agree with TRBD2. CDR1 and CDR2 from the germline V gene are SGHRS and YFSETQ. There are 16 residues in the CDR3. Germline trimming cut 1 base from V and 2 bases from J; bases unmatched to any gene: 4. In nucleotides, the CDR3 is TGCGCCAGCAGCTTGACTAGCGGGAGTGGTCAAGAGACCCAGTACTTC. This encodes CASSLTSGSGQETQYF. Together with reference TRBV5-1 and TRBJ2-5, the CDR3 gives the full variable domain: KAGVTQTPRYLIKTRGQQVTLSCSPISGHRSVSWYQQTPGQGLQFLFEYFSETQRNKGNFPGRFSGRQFSNSRSEMNVSTLELGDSALYLCASSLTSGSGQETQYFGPGTRLLVL.

The chain recombines TRBV15 with TRBJ1-4, with TRBD1 as a possible D gene (5 bases). From germline, CDR1 is LNHNV and CDR2 YYDKDF (reference sequence). The CDR3 has 14 residues. Deletions cut 4 bases from V and 2 bases from J, with 8 bases between. CDR3: CATSKTDTNEKLFF. The CDR3 nucleotides read TGTGCCACCAGCAAGACAGATACTAATGAAAAACTGTTTTTT.

The chain recombines TRBV10-2 with TRBJ2-3; the D is unclear. Germline CDR1 and CDR2: WSHSY and SAAADI. Deletions cut 10 bases from V and 5 bases from J, with 16 bases between. This CDR3 is 13 amino acids long. CDR3 residues: CATLGAARDTQYF. Here the CDR3 DNA reads TGCGCCACCCTCGGTGCGGCTAGAGATACGCAGTATTTT.

The rearrangement links TRBV6-6 to TRBJ2-2; no definite D call. There are 15 residues in the CDR3. V lost 2 bases and J lost 4, with 11 bases in between. The germline V gene encodes CDR1 MNHNY and CDR2 SVGAGI (reference sequence). DNA of the CDR3: TGTGCCAGCAGTTACCCGAGTAGCCGCACCGGGGAGCTGTTTTTT. Translated, it gives CASSYPSSRTGELFF.

The CDR3 reads CASSSEVLEQFF. The CDR3 bases are TGTGCCAGCAGCTCTGAGGTTTTAGAGCAGTTCTTC. The V call is TRBV7-9, the J call TRBJ2-1; D gene uncertain. V was shortened by 4 bases and J by 10 bases, with 11 bases between the two germline ends. CDR3 size: 12 residues. Germline V CDR1 and CDR2: SEHNR, FQNEAQ (reference sequence).

J is TRBJ2-3 and V is TRBV19, with 8 bases fitting TRBD2. This CDR3 has 14 amino acids. Germline lookup yields CDR1 LNHDA and CDR2 SQIVND (reference sequence). J gave up 4 bases and V 6 bases, and 6 bases lay outside the gene matches. CDR3 DNA: TGTGCCAGTAGGCTTATGCGGGAGGCAGATACGCAGTATTTT. Protein: CASRLMREADTQYF.

The CDR3, as DNA: TGTGCCAGCTCACCAGTAACTAGCGGGGAGAACACCGGGGAGCTGTTTTTT. Amino acid sequence: CASSPVTSGENTGELFF. The chain uses TRBV18 and TRBJ2-2, with 10 bases aligning to TRBD2. With V trimmed by 2 bases and J by 1 base, 4 bases remained unmatched. Looked up from germline, CDR1 is KGHSH and CDR2 is LQKENI. This CDR3 is built from 17 residues.

J is TRBJ2-5 and V is TRBV28; D is perhaps TRBD1 (5 bases). CDR3 length equals 14 residues. The germline V and J ends were trimmed by 5 bases and 5 bases, with 15 bases remaining between them. The V gene's germline CDR1 is MDHEN and CDR2 SYDVKM. CDR3 sequence reads: CASSPGQVRETQYF. In DNA, the CDR3 is TGTGCCAGCAGTCCCGGACAAGTCCGGGAGACCCAGTACTTC.